This note documents a single TCR beta chain sequence. Antigen specificity is unknown. This specimen belongs to a study of spatial heterogeneity in lung cancer. The time point here: blood at routine non-recurrence follow-up after resection. The study sequenced unsorted whole RNA from tumor, nontumor lung or frozen PBMC. TCRdb independently ran MiXCR on the 5' RACE reads; one entry per CDR3 protein. The sample has about 120,000 distinct CDR3 sequences; 10% to 15% are singletons. Germline CDR1 and CDR2: SGDLS and YYNGEE. This CDR3 is built from 14 residues. V gave up 0 bases and J gave up 6 bases; unmatched junction bases: 3. Overall study results and limits: Circulating ubiquitous expanded tumor TCRs were observed more frequently at resection than at follow-up.

The sample in question was PBMCs, obtained at follow-up. The chain links TRBV9 to TRBJ1-1; 9 bases agree with TRBD1. The origin of this receptor is a male donor with early-stage non-small cell lung cancer. The CDR3 coding sequence is TGTGCCAGCAGCGTAGGACAGGGGGGATCTGAAGCTTTCTTT. This sequence encodes CASSVGQGGSEAFF. Full variable domain (remainder filled in from reference TRBV9 and TRBJ1-1): DSGVTQTPKHLITATGQRVTLRCSPRSGDLSVYWYQQSLDQGLQFLIQYYNGEERAKGNILERFSAQQFPDLHSELNLSSLELGDSALYFCASSVGQGGSEAFFGQGTRLTVV.